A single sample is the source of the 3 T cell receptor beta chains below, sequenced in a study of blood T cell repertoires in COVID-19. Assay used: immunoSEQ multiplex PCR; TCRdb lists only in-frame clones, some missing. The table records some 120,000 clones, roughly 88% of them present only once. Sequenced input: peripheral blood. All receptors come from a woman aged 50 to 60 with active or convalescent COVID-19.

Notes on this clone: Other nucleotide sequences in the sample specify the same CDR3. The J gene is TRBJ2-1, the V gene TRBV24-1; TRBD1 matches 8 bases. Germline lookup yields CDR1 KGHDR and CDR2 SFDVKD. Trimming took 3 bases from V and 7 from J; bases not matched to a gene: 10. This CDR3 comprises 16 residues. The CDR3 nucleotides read TGTGCCACCAGTGATCTCGGACAGGGAACGGGGAATGAGCAGTTCTTC. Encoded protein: CATSDLGQGTGNEQFF.

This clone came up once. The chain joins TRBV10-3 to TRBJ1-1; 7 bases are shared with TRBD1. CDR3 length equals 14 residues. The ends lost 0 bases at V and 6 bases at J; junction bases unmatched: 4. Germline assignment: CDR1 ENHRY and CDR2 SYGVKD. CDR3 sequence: CAISESRQGSEAFF. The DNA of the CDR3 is TGTGCCATCAGTGAGTCAAGACAGGGCTCTGAAGCTTTCTTT.

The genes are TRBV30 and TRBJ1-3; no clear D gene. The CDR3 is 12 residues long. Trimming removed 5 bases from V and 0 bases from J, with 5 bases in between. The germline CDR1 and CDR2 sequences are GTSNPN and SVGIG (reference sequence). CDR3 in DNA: TGTGCCTGGGGACTCTCTGGAAACACCATATATTTT. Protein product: CAWGLSGNTIYF.